The 23 T cell receptor beta chains below all came from one sample that was sequenced in a study of cytomegalovirus exposure and HLA in healthy donors. Primers: 60 Vbeta forward and 13 Jbeta reverse. Sequencing used immunoSEQ multiplex PCR; TCRdb keeps in-frame clones, though not all of them. Found here are some 150,000 clones, 75% of them singletons; the top ten hold about 6.5%. Sequenced input: PBMCs. Receptors were obtained from a man aged 30 to 39 in good health and CMV-seronegative.

This sequence joins TRBV19 and TRBJ2-1; possible D gene TRBD1, 5 bases. There are 11 residues in the CDR3. V gave up 7 bases and J gave up 8 bases, with 9 bases separating them. Germline V lookup: CDR1 LNHDA, CDR2 SQIVND (reference sequence). The CDR3 reads CASMGRDEQFF. DNA of the CDR3: TGTGCCAGTATGGGCAGGGATGAGCAGTTCTTC.

The chain employs TRBV9 and TRBJ2-7, with TRBD2 identical over 9 bases. V shed 0 bases, J shed 7 bases, and the junction held 17 bases outside the gene matches. Germline V gives CDR1 SGDLS, CDR2 YYNGEE. The CDR3 extends over 18 amino acids. CDR3 in amino acids: CASSVGGSGGPPLGEQYF. In DNA, the CDR3 is TGTGCCAGCAGCGTAGGGGGTAGCGGGGGCCCCCCCCTAGGTGAGCAGTACTTC.

V and J are TRBV20-1 and TRBJ2-7; D is uncertain. Trimming left V 3 bases short and J 6 bases short, with 3 bases between. The CDR3 totals 9 residues. Germline loops: CDR1 DFQATT, CDR2 SNEGSKA (reference sequence). Here the CDR3 reads CSASREQYF. In nucleotides, the CDR3 is TGCAGTGCTAGCCGCGAGCAGTACTTC.

The V gene is TRBV30, the J gene TRBJ2-5; 7 nucleotides match TRBD1. Matching the DNA end better, TRBJ2-7 makes the J call doubtful. CDR1 and CDR2 from the germline V gene are GTSNPN and SVGIG (reference sequence). The CDR3 spans 15 residues. The CDR3 loop is CAWSVWDSPSYEQYF. The DNA of the CDR3 is TGTGCCTGGAGTGTATGGGACAGTCCCTCCTACGAGCAGTACTTC.

The rearrangement joins TRBV6-5 to TRBJ1-2; 7 nucleotides align to TRBD1. V dropped 6 bases and J dropped 8; count of bases not matched to a gene: 9. CDR1 is MNHEY, CDR2 SVGAGI, per germline. The CDR3 totals 13 residues. The CDR3 DNA reads as TGTGCCAGCAGACTAGACAGGGAGAACGGCTACACCTTC. Translating it yields CASRLDRENGYTF.

This clone was observed a handful of times. This chain connects TRBV9 to TRBJ1-4; D gene uncertain. Between the trimmed V and J ends, which lost 3 bases and 0 bases, there was a span of 9 bases. Germline V gives CDR1 SGDLS, CDR2 YYNGEE. This CDR3 spans 15 amino acids. CDR3 protein: CASSATTATNEKLFF. CDR3 nucleotides: TGTGCCAGCAGCGCGACAACTGCAACTAATGAAAAACTGTTTTTT.

V usage is TRBV7-2 and J usage is TRBJ1-2, with TRBD1 matching 9 bases. J gave up 8 bases and V 2 bases, and 9 bases lay outside the gene matches. CDR3 length: 15 amino acids. Germline V lookup: CDR1 SGHTA, CDR2 FQGNSA. CDR3 sequence reads: CASSLSGTGYFGYTF. CDR3 nucleotides: TGTGCCAGCAGCTTATCCGGGACAGGGTACTTCGGCTACACCTTC.

V usage is TRBV5-1 and J usage is TRBJ1-4; 10 nucleotides line up with TRBD1. Germline loops: CDR1 SGHRS, CDR2 YFSETQ. Trimming took 4 bases from V and 8 from J; bases not matched to a gene: 5. This CDR3 has 14 residues. CDR3 nucleotide sequence: TGCGCCAGCAGCCGAGGGACAGGGGTCGAAAAACTGTTTTTT. Translated: CASSRGTGVEKLFF.

This chain links TRBV6-4 with TRBJ2-5; D is uncertain. V lost 6 bases and J 4 bases, leaving 12 bases between the germline ends. The CDR3 covers 13 residues. Germline V lookup: CDR1 MRHNA, CDR2 SNTAGT. The CDR3 reads CASSQELRETQYF. In DNA form, the CDR3 reads TGTGCCAGCAGCCAAGAGCTCCGAGAGACCCAGTACTTC.

Regarding this clone: Other DNA sequences in the same sample also yield this CDR3. The V gene is TRBV7-9, the J gene TRBJ1-1, with 7 bases aligning to TRBD1. CDR3 length: 14 amino acids. V trimming: 5 bases; J trimming: 3 bases; junction bases outside the gene matches: 6. Germline V gives CDR1 SEHNR, CDR2 FQNEAQ (reference sequence). CDR3 sequence reads: CASSLDRVDTEAFF. The CDR3 DNA sequence: TGTGCCAGCAGCCTAGACAGGGTCGACACTGAAGCTTTCTTT.

The chain combines TRBV6-6 with TRBJ2-5; no clear D. V lost 0 bases to trimming and J lost 0 bases, with 5 bases between them. The CDR3 is 14 residues long. The germline V gene has CDR1 MNHNY and CDR2 SVGAGI (reference sequence). This CDR3 is CASSYSQNQETQYF. In DNA, the CDR3 is TGTGCCAGCAGTTACTCGCAGAACCAAGAGACCCAGTACTTC.

This sequence joins TRBV6-5 and TRBJ1-2; the D gene is possibly TRBD1 (5 bases). Trimming cost V 8 bases and J 0 bases, with 16 bases left between them. The germline CDR1 and CDR2 sequences are MNHEY and SVGAGI. The CDR3 is made up of 15 amino acids. Written as DNA, the CDR3 is TGTGCCAGCCGGCAGGGTCCCTCATCTAACTATGGCTACACCTTC. Protein: CASRQGPSSNYGYTF.

As to this clone: A junction end diverges from the germline sequence, so it may reflect a read error. The chain combines TRBV5-6 with TRBJ1-1, with TRBD1 matching over 8 bases. Germline CDR1 SGHDT, CDR2 YYEEEE. The CDR3 sequence is 13 residues long. The CDR3 DNA reads as TGTGCCAGCAGCATAGTTACCGGGACAGGTCACCTCTTT. Translation: CASSIVTGTGHLF.

The chain uses TRBV25-1 and TRBJ2-6; possibly TRBD1 for D (6 bases). Trimming cost V 2 bases and J 2 bases, with 7 bases left between them. This CDR3 is built from 15 residues. CDR1 is MGHDK and CDR2 is SYGVNS in the germline V gene. Here the CDR3 DNA reads TGTGCCAGCAGTGAAAACAGGGCTGGGGCCAACGTCCTGACTTTC. It specifies CASSENRAGANVLTF.

DNA for the CDR3: TGTGCCAGCAGAGGGACAGGGGTTGAGCAGTACTTC. Its protein product is CASRGTGVEQYF. The chain couples TRBV6-4 to TRBJ2-5; 10 bases agree with TRBD1. The V gene's germline CDR1 is MRHNA and CDR2 SNTAGT. CDR3 length: 12 amino acids. Trimming removed 6 bases from V and 11 bases from J; junction bases left unmatched: 6.

The V gene is TRBV7-9, the J gene TRBJ2-3, with TRBD2 identical over 9 bases. CDR3 length: 15 residues. Germline-derived CDR1 and CDR2 are SEHNR and FQNEAQ (reference sequence). V gave up 2 bases and J gave up 5 bases; unmatched junction bases: 5. The CDR3 DNA reads as TGTGCCAGCAGCTTAATAGCGGGGGTTGTAGATACGCAGTATTTT. As protein: CASSLIAGVVDTQYF.

The chain recombines TRBV28 with TRBJ1-5; TRBD1 matches 7 bases. The CDR3 is 13 amino acids. Trimming at V came to 6 bases and at J to 6 bases, leaving 5 bases not matched to a gene. CDR1 MDHEN and CDR2 SYDVKM come from the germline V gene. In nucleotides, the CDR3 is TGTGCCAGCAGAAAACAGGGGATTCAGCCCCAGCATTTT. It specifies CASRKQGIQPQHF.

The chain uses TRBV6-6 and TRBJ1-2; TRBD1 matches 8 bases. The CDR3 contains 15 residues. V lost 7 bases to trimming and J lost 2 bases; unmatched junction nucleotides: 9. Germline CDR1 MNHNY, CDR2 SVGAGI (reference sequence). The chain's CDR3 is CASTRRTGTNYGYTF. CDR3 coding DNA: TGTGCCAGCACCCGGAGGACAGGGACCAACTATGGCTACACCTTC.

This chain joins TRBV28 and TRBJ2-1; 13 bases agree with TRBD2. Germline values: CDR1 MDHEN, CDR2 SYDVKM. The length of the CDR3 is 16 residues. In nucleotides, the CDR3 is TGTGTAACTAGCGGGGGGGAAGGTGGTAGTTACAATGAGCAGTTCTTC. The encoded protein is CVTSGGEGGSYNEQFF.

The V gene is TRBV28, the J gene TRBJ1-2; D call uncertain. The CDR3 extends over 15 amino acids. Germline CDR1 MDHEN, CDR2 SYDVKM. V dropped 4 bases and J dropped 5 bases, with 17 bases sitting between them. CDR3: CASSSPARSTYGYTF. CDR3 in DNA: TGTGCCAGCAGTTCCCCAGCCCGATCGACTTATGGCTACACCTTC.

J is TRBJ2-7 and V is TRBV14, with TRBD1 matching 11 bases. Trimming at V came to 4 bases and at J to 3 bases, leaving 5 bases not matched to a gene. Germline CDR1 is SGHDN and CDR2 is FVKESK. This CDR3 spans 15 amino acids. The CDR3 spells CASSPWDRGFYEQYF. The CDR3 nucleotides read TGTGCCAGCAGCCCCTGGGACAGGGGGTTCTACGAGCAGTACTTC.

The gene calls are TRBV28 and TRBJ1-6, with unresolved D. The CDR3 covers 13 residues. Germline CDR1 is MDHEN and CDR2 is SYDVKM. Trimming took off 3 bases at V and 6 bases at J, with 6 bases between the two ends. As DNA, the CDR3 is TGTGCCAGCAGTTTTCCCATTAATTCACCCCTCCACTTT. Residues: CASSFPINSPLHF.

The V gene is TRBV15, the J gene TRBJ2-1; D is unclear. CDR3 size: 16 residues. Trimming stripped 1 base from V and 4 bases from J, with 14 bases between. Germline V gene lookup returns CDR1 LNHNV and CDR2 YYDKDF (reference sequence). For the CDR3, the DNA is TGTGCCACCAGCAGAGTAGGCGGAAGTGTTTACAATGAGCAGTTCTTC. It encodes CATSRVGGSVYNEQFF.